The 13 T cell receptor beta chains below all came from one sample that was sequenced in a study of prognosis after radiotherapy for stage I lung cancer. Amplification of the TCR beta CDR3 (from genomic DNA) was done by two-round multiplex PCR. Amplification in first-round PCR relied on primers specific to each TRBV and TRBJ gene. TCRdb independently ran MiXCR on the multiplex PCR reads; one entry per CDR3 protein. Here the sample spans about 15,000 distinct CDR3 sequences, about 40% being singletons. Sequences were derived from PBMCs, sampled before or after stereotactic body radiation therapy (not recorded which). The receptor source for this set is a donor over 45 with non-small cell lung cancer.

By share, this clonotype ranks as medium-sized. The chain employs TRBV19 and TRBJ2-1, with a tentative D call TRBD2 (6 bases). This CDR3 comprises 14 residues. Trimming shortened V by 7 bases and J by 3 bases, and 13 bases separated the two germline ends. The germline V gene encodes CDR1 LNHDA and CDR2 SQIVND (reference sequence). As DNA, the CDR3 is TGTGCCAGTATGGCGGGAAGGGGCTACAATGAGCAGTTCTTC. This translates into CASMAGRGYNEQFF.

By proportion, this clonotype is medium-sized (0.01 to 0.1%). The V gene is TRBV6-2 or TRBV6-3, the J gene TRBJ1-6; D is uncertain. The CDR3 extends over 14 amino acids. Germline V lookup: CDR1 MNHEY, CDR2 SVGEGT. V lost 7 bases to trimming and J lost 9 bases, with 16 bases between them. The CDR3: CASKTGVLSSPLHF. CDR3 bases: TGTGCCAGCAAAACCGGGGTACTATCTTCACCCCTCCACTTT.

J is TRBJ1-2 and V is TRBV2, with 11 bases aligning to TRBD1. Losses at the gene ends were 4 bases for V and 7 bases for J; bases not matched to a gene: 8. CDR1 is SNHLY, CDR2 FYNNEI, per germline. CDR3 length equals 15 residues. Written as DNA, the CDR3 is TGTGCCAGCAGTGTGGGACCGGGACAGGGGGGTGGCTACACCTTC. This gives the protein CASSVGPGQGGGYTF.

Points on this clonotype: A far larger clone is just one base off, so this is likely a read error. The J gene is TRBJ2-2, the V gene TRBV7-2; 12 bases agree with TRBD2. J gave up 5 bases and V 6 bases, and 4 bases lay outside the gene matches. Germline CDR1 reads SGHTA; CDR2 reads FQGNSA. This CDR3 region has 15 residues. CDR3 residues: CASRTSGSFTGELFF. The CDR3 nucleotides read TGTGCCAGCAGGACTAGCGGGAGTTTTACCGGGGAGCTGTTTTTT.

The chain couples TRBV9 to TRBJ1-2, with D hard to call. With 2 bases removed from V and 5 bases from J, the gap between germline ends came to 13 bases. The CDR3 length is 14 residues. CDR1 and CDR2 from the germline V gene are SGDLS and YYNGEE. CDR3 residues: CASSVRYSSYGYTF. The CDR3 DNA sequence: TGTGCCAGCAGCGTTCGTTATTCTTCTTATGGCTACACCTTC.

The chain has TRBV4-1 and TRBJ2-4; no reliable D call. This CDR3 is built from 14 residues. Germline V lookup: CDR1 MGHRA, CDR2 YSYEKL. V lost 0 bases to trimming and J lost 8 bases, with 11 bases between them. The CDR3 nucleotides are TGCGCCAGCAGCCAAGAAGGAACTGGGGACATTCAGTACTTC. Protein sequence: CASSQEGTGDIQYF.

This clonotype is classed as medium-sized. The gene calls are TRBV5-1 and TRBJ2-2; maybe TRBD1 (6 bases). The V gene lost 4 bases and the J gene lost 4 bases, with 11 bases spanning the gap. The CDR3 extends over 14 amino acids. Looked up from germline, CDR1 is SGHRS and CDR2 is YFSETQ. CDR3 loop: CASSRPGATGELFF. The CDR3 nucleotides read TGCGCCAGCAGCCGCCCAGGGGCCACCGGGGAGCTGTTTTTT. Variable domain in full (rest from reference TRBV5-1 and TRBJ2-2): KAGVTQTPRYLIKTRGQQVTLSCSPISGHRSVSWYQQTPGQGLQFLFEYFSETQRNKGNFPGRFSGRQFSNSRSEMNVSTLELGDSALYLCASSRPGATGELFFGEGSRLTVL.

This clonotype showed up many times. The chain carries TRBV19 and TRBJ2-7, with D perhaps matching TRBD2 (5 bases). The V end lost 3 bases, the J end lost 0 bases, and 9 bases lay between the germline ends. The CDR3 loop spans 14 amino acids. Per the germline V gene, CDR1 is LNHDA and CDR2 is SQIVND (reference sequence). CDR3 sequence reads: CASSMGRHSYEQYF. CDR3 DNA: TGTGCCAGTAGTATGGGGAGACACTCCTACGAGCAGTACTTC.

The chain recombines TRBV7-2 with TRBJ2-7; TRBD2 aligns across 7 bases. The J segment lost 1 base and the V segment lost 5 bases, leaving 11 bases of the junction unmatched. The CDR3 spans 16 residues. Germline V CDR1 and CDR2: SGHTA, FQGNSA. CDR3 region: CASSLSGGRSSYEQYF. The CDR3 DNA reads TGTGCCAGCAGCCTTAGCGGCGGGAGAAGTTCCTACGAGCAGTACTTC.

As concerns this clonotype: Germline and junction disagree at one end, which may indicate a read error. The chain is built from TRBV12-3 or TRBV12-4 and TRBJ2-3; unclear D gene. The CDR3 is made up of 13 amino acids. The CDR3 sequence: CAGSLAPLNTQYF. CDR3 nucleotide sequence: TGTGCCGGCAGTTTGGCTCCCTTGAATACGCAGTATTTT.

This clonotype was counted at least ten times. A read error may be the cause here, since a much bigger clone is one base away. The CDR3 DNA sequence: TGTGCCAGCTCCTCGGGCGGGAGAAAATTAGATGAGCAGTTCTTC. Translating gives CASSSGGRKLDEQFF. The chain employs TRBV27 and TRBJ2-1; TRBD2 matches at 7 bases. The CDR3 extends over 15 amino acids. V shed 8 bases and J 8 bases; nucleotides not matched to a gene: 15. The germline V gene encodes CDR1 MNHEY and CDR2 SMNVEV (reference sequence).

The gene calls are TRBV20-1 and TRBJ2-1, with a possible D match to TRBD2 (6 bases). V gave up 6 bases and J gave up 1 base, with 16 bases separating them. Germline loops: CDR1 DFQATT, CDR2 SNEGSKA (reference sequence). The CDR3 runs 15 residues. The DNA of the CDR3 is TGCAGTGCCCCAACTCGGGAGACTTCCTACAATGAGCAGTTCTTC. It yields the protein CSAPTRETSYNEQFF.

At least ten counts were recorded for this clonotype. The CDR3 nucleotides are TGTGCCAGCAGAGGACCGACTTCAGGGCAGCCCCAGCATTTT. Its protein is CASRGPTSGQPQHF. The chain uses TRBV6-1 and TRBJ1-5, with D perhaps TRBD1 (5 bases). Deletions cut 6 bases from V and 7 bases from J, with 16 bases between. The CDR3 covers 14 residues. Germline assignment: CDR1 MNHNS and CDR2 SASEGT.